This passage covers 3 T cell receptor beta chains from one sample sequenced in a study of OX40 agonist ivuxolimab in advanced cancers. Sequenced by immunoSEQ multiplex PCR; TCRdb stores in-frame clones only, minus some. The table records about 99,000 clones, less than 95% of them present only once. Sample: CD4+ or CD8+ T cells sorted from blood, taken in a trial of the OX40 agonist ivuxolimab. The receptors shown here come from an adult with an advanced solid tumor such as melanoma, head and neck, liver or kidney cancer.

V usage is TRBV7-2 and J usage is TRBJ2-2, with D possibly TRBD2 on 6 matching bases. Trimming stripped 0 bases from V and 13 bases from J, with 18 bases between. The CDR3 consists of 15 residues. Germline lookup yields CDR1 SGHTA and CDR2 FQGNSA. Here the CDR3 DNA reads TGTGCCAGCAGCTTAGCGCGGCTAGCGCAGGGCTCGCTGTTTTTT. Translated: CASSLARLAQGSLFF. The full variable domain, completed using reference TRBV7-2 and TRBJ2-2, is GAGVSQSPSNKVTEKGKDVELRCDPISGHTALYWYRQSLGQGLEFLIYFQGNSAPDKSGLPSDRFSAERTGGSVSTLTIQRTQQEDSAVYLCASSLARLAQGSLFFGEGSRLTVL.

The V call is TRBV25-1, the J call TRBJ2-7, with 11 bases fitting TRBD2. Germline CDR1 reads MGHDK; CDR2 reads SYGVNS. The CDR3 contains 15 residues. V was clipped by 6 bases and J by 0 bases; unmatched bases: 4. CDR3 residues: CASRGGTSGSYEQYF. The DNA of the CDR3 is TGTGCCAGCAGGGGGGGGACTAGCGGCTCCTACGAGCAGTACTTC.

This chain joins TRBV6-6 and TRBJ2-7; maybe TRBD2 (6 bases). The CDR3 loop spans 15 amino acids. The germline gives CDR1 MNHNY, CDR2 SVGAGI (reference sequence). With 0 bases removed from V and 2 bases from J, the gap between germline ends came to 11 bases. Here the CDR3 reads CASSYSTGVAYEQYF. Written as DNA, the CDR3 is TGTGCCAGCAGTTACTCGACGGGAGTGGCCTACGAGCAGTACTTC.